What follows is one TCR beta chain and its context. Its specificity is unknown. This sample stems from a study of regulatory dendritic cells for organ transplantation. General observations from the study: Memory CD8+ clonal expansion seemed more limited with regulatory than mature dendritic cells. The authors noted considerable between-person heterogeneity in alloreactive memory CD8+ cells.

The CDR3 runs 14 residues. Germline trimming cut 7 bases from V and 7 bases from J; bases unmatched to any gene: 10. The germline V gene has CDR1 LNHDA and CDR2 SQIVND (reference sequence). TCRdb's copy holds only in-frame clones and misses some; the assay was immunoSEQ multiplex PCR. The table lists some 11,000 clones, 65% to 80% of them singletons. Sorted T cells were CFSE-labeled and cultured approximately five days with allogeneic regulatory or mature dendritic cells at 1:10. Memory T cells were CD45RO+, naive were CD45RA+, sorted by FACS. This sequence was found in a human donor in good health. J is TRBJ2-3 and V is TRBV19; TRBD2 agrees at 8 bases. Source material: memory CD4+ T cells from blood cultured with regulatory dendritic cells. Subset meaning: CD45RO+ memory T cells. In nucleotides, the CDR3 is TGTGCCAGTACCTCCGGGGGGGTGGTAAATACGCAGTATTTT. Protein sequence: CASTSGGVVNTQYF. Complete variable domain (other parts from reference TRBV19 and TRBJ2-3): DGGITQSPKYLFRKEGQNVTLSCEQNLNHDAMYWYRQDPGQGLRLIYYSQIVNDFQKGDIAEGYSVSREKKESFPLTVTSAQKNPTAFYLCASTSGGVVNTQYFGPGTRLTVL.